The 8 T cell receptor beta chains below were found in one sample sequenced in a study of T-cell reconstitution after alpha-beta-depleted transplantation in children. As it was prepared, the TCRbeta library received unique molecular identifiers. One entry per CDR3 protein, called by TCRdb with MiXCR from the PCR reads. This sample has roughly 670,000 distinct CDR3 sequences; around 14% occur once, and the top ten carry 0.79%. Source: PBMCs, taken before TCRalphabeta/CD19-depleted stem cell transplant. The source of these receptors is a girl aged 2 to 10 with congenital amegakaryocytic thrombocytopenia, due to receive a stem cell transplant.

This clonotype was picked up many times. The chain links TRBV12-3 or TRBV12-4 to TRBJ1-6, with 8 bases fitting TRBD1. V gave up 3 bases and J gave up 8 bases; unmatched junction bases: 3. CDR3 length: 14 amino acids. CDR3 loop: CASSFDRGDSPLHF. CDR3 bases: TGTGCCAGCAGTTTCGACAGGGGTGATTCACCCCTCCACTTT.

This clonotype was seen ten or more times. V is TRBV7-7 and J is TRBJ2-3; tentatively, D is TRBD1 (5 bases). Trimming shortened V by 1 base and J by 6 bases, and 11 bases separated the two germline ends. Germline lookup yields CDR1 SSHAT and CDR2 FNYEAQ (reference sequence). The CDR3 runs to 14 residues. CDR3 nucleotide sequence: TGTGCCAGCAGCTTAGGCAGGGTGAGCGATACGCAGTATTTT. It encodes CASSLGRVSDTQYF.

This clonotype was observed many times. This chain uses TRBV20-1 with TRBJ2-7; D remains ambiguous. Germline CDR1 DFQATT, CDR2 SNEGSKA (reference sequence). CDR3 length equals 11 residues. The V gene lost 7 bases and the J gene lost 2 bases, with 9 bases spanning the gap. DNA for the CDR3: TGCAGTGGTGGCAGGCCCTACGAGCAGTACTTC. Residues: CSGGRPYEQYF.

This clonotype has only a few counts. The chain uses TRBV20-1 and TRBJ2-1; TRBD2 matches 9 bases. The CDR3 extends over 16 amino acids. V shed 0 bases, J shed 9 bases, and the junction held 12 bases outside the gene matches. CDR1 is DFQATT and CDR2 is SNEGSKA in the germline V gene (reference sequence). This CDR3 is CSARDWGGRAIGEQFF. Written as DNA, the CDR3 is TGCAGTGCTAGAGATTGGGGCGGGAGGGCCATAGGTGAGCAGTTCTTC.

CDR3 sequence reads: CATRVPRGAKEQYF. CDR3 bases: TGTGCCACCCGAGTCCCTCGGGGAGCAAAAGAGCAGTACTTC. The V and J genes are TRBV24-1 and TRBJ2-7; possibly TRBD2 for D (5 bases). The CDR3 consists of 14 residues. Trimming pared 9 bases from V and 7 bases from J, leaving 21 bases between. Per germline, CDR1 KGHDR and CDR2 SFDVKD.

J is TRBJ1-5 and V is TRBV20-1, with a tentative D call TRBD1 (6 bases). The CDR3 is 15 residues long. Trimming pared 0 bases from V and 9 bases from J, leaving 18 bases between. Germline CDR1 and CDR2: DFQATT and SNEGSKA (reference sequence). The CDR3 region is CSAREAGDAYRPQHF. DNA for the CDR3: TGCAGTGCTAGAGAGGCAGGGGACGCTTATCGGCCCCAGCATTTT.

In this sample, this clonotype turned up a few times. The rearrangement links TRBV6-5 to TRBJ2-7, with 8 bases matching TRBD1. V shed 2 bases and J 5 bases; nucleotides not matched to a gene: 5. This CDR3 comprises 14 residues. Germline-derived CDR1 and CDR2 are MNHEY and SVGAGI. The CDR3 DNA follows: TGTGCCAGCAGTTACGGCCAGGGGGCCGACGAGCAGTACTTC. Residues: CASSYGQGADEQYF.

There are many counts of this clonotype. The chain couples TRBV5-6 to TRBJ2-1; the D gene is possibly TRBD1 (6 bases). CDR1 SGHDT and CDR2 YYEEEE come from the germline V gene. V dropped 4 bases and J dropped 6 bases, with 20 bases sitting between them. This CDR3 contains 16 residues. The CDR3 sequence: CASSPGDRYRVNEQFF. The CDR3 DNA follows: TGTGCCAGCAGCCCGGGCGACAGGTATAGGGTCAATGAGCAGTTCTTC. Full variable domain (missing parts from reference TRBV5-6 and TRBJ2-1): DAGVTQSPTHLIKTRGQQVTLRCSPKSGHDTVSWYQQALGQGPQFIFQYYEEEERQRGNFPDRFSGHQFPNYSSELNVNALLLGDSALYLCASSPGDRYRVNEQFFGPGTRLTVL.